The 5 T cell receptor beta chains in this list originate from one sample, sequenced in a study of low-dose radiotherapy and immunotherapy resistance in tumors. Regarding time point: after trial treatment. Treatment noted: LDRT plus nivolumab, ipilimumab, low-dose cyclophosphamide and aspirin (RACIN trial). First-strand cDNA used TRAV- and TRBV-specific primers, covering alpha and beta chains. Both a constant-region primer and a V-primer adapter served to amplify TCRs across roughly 22 PCR cycles. TCRdb re-called the reads through MiXCR, storing one row per CDR3 protein. The sample yields more than 70,000 distinct CDR3 sequences, 20% to 25% seen once. The sequencing here drew on PBMCs, taken after low-dose radiotherapy plus immunotherapy. These TCRs come from a female donor with ovarian cancer.

This clonotype appeared many times. The V and J genes are TRBV30 and TRBJ2-5; 13 bases align to TRBD2. Germline values: CDR1 GTSNPN, CDR2 SVGIG (reference sequence). The J segment lost 2 bases and the V segment lost 1 base, leaving 10 bases of the junction unmatched. This CDR3 spans 18 amino acids. CDR3 in amino acids: CAWSGGLAGVLPQETQYF. DNA of the CDR3: TGTGCCTGGAGTGGAGGACTAGCGGGAGTTCTACCACAAGAGACCCAGTACTTC.

This clonotype was recorded at least ten times. V is TRBV29-1 and J is TRBJ2-5; D is unclear. CDR3 length: 12 residues. Germline-derived CDR1 and CDR2 are SQVTM and ANQGSEA. Trimming stripped 4 bases from V and 4 bases from J, with 10 bases between. The CDR3 loop reads CSVGENPETQYF. CDR3 coding DNA: TGCAGCGTTGGTGAAAATCCAGAGACCCAGTACTTC.

This clonotype was seen many times. The rearrangement uses TRBV10-3 and TRBJ2-3, with 10 bases identical to TRBD1. This CDR3 is built from 14 residues. Germline V CDR1 and CDR2: ENHRY, SYGVKD. The V segment lost 4 bases and the J segment 6 bases; nucleotides outside the gene matches: 4. CDR3 region: CAISAPDRGDTQYF. In DNA, the CDR3 is TGTGCCATCAGTGCCCCGGACAGGGGGGATACGCAGTATTTT.

Worth noting for this clonotype: This likely reflects a read error, since a far larger clone is one base away. The genes are TRBV5-1 and TRBJ2-1, with D possibly called TRBD1 or TRBD2 (5 bases each). The CDR3 spans 15 residues. The germline V gene has CDR1 SGHRS and CDR2 YFSETQ. V was cut by 4 bases and J by 10 bases, with 21 bases left in between. CDR3 sequence reads: CASSPGTHFSYEQFF. CDR3 nucleotides: TGCGCCAGCAGCCCCGGGACGCACTTCTCCTACGAGCAGTTCTTC.

This clonotype was seen repeatedly, ten times or more. The chain couples TRBV4-2 to TRBJ2-3, with unresolved D. The V and J ends lost 0 bases and 2 bases respectively, with 9 bases between them. Germline loops: CDR1 LGHNA, CDR2 YNFKEQ. This CDR3 region has 15 residues. The chain's CDR3 is CASSQDGQVTDTQYF. The CDR3 coding sequence is TGTGCCAGCAGCCAAGATGGGCAGGTCACAGATACGCAGTATTTT.